This T cell receptor (beta chain) was sequenced during a study of a mutant IDH1 vaccine in newly diagnosed glioma. In the study overall: Sex among treated patients split about 60% male, approximately 40% female; mean age was about 40 years. Patients were pretreated with radiotherapy, temozolomide, or both, mostly both.

Time point given: week 35, safety follow-up. Vaccinated patients received 300 ug of mutant IDH1 20-mer peptide per dose, with topical imiquimod. Every donor had a new WHO grade 3 or 4 astrocytoma that was IDH1-mutant, with loss of nuclear ATRX. Germline lookup yields CDR1 SGHTA and CDR2 FQGTGA. The CDR3 runs 15 residues. Trimming cost V 3 bases and J 7 bases, with 16 bases left between them. As regards this clone: Its antigen is unknown.

This table comes from immunoSEQ multiplex PCR, and its TCRdb copy is limited to in-frame clones, with some not included. The table shows 73,000 or so clones, with roughly 83% occurring only once. Material: PBMCs, obtained from a glioma patient whose treatment included an IDH1 peptide vaccine. The chain employs TRBV7-3 and TRBJ2-1, with D possibly being TRBD1 or TRBD2 (5 bases each). The source of this sequence is a young man with glioma. CDR3 nucleotides: TGTGCCAGCAGCTTTGCGATGGGACCTATTAATGAGCAGTTCTTC. Its protein product is CASSFAMGPINEQFF.